Below are 27 T cell receptor beta chains sequenced from a single sample in a study of blood T cell repertoires in COVID-19. Only in-frame clones appear in the TCRdb table, and some are missing; sequencing was by immunoSEQ multiplex PCR. This sample has around 40,000 clones, with 70% to 90% found just once. The sequenced material came from peripheral blood. The receptor set was obtained from a man aged 60-69 years with COVID-19, enrolled during active disease.

V gene TRBV5-6 combines with J gene TRBJ1-1, with D unclear. Germline CDR1 is SGHDT and CDR2 is YYEEEE. The CDR3 runs 13 residues. Deletions cut 4 bases from V and 1 base from J, with 8 bases between. CDR3 coding DNA: TGTGCCAGCAGCCCGGACTGGAACACTGAAGCTTTCTTT. Translating it yields CASSPDWNTEAFF. The full variable domain, completed using reference TRBV5-6 and TRBJ1-1, is DAGVTQSPTHLIKTRGQQVTLRCSPKSGHDTVSWYQQALGQGPQFIFQYYEEEERQRGNFPDRFSGHQFPNYSSELNVNALLLGDSALYLCASSPDWNTEAFFGQGTRLTVV.

The chain couples TRBV27 to TRBJ2-5; 9 nucleotides align to TRBD1. The CDR3 is 14 amino acids. V was pared by 6 bases and J by 5 bases, with 7 bases of the junction left unmatched. Germline CDR1 and CDR2: MNHEY and SMNVEV (reference sequence). CDR3 protein: CASSRTGDGETQYF. The CDR3 DNA reads TGTGCCAGCAGCCGGACAGGGGATGGGGAGACCCAGTACTTC.

J is TRBJ1-4 and V is TRBV28; D call uncertain. Trimming cost V 6 bases and J 5 bases, with 16 bases left between them. CDR3 length equals 15 residues. Germline values: CDR1 MDHEN, CDR2 SYDVKM. In DNA form, the CDR3 reads TGTGCCAGCAGCCCACCCGAGATCCAAAATGAAAAACTGTTTTTT. It specifies CASSPPEIQNEKLFF.

This clone appeared a few times. This chain joins TRBV3-1 (or the pseudogene TRBV3-2) and TRBJ1-1; D call uncertain. The CDR3 totals 11 residues. Germline V gene data show CDR1 as LGHDT and CDR2 as YNNKEL (reference sequence). Trimming stripped 6 bases from V and 8 bases from J, with 10 bases between. The CDR3 bases are TGTGCCAGCAGTCGAGGCACAGAAGCTTTCTTT. Translation: CASSRGTEAFF.

The rearrangement links TRBV2 to TRBJ2-1, with 11 bases lining up with TRBD2. CDR3 size: 20 residues. The V and J ends lost 6 bases and 3 bases, in that order; junction bases with no gene match: 19. Germline assignment: CDR1 SNHLY and CDR2 FYNNEI. CDR3 DNA: TGTGCCAGCAGAGCAACAACACTCCCGGGACTAGCGGATTTCTACAATGAGCAGTTCTTC. This codes for CASRATTLPGLADFYNEQFF. The full variable domain, rest sourced from reference TRBV2 and TRBJ2-1, is EPEVTQTPSHQVTQMGQEVILRCVPISNHLYFYWYRQILGQKVEFLVSFYNNEISEKSEIFDDQFSVERPDGSNFTLKIRSTKLEDSAMYFCASRATTLPGLADFYNEQFFGPGTRLTVL.

This clone has a handful of counts. CDR3 sequence (DNA): TGCGCCAGCACCCGAGGTGAAGGGGTGGGGAATTCACCCCTCCACTTT. Translated: CASTRGEGVGNSPLHF. The chain combines TRBV4-1 with TRBJ1-6, with a possible D match to TRBD1 (5 bases). The CDR3 is made up of 16 amino acids. Germline V gene lookup returns CDR1 MGHRA and CDR2 YSYEKL. V was shortened by 7 bases and J by 7 bases, with 20 bases between the two germline ends.

The rearrangement uses TRBV10-1 and TRBJ2-1; a possible D gene is TRBD1 (5 bases). Trimming left V 3 bases short and J 2 bases short, with 5 bases between. The V gene's germline CDR1 is WNHNN and CDR2 SYGVQD (reference sequence). This CDR3 contains 13 residues. The CDR3 region is CASSEQAYNEQFF. Here the CDR3 DNA reads TGCGCCAGCAGTGAACAGGCCTACAATGAGCAGTTCTTC.

The chain joins TRBV3-1 (or the pseudogene TRBV3-2) to TRBJ2-2, with D possibly TRBD2 on 6 matching bases. The CDR3 contains 19 residues. CDR1 is LGHDT and CDR2 is YNNKEL in the germline V gene (reference sequence). Trimming cost V 3 bases and J 3 bases, with 23 bases left between them. The CDR3 protein is CASSHFRESPAAYTGELFF. For the CDR3, the DNA is TGTGCCAGCAGCCATTTTCGGGAGTCTCCGGCGGCCTACACCGGGGAGCTGTTTTTT.

The chain recombines TRBV5-1 with TRBJ1-1; 11 nucleotides align to TRBD1. The CDR3 has 16 amino acids. V shed 4 bases and J 6 bases; nucleotides not matched to a gene: 11. Germline V gene lookup returns CDR1 SGHRS and CDR2 YFSETQ. CDR3 residues: CASSPGGTGGSPEAFF. DNA of the CDR3: TGCGCCAGCAGCCCGGGTGGGACAGGGGGATCTCCTGAAGCTTTCTTT.

This clone was seen a single time. This sequence joins TRBV28 and TRBJ2-1; the match to TRBD2 covers 8 bases. This CDR3 comprises 14 residues. Germline V gene data show CDR1 as MDHEN and CDR2 as SYDVKM. The junction had 6 bases not matched to a gene; V was cut back by 5 bases and J by 6 bases. The CDR3 DNA reads TGTGCCAGCAGTGCGAGCGGGAGATTCAATGAGCAGTTCTTC. Amino acids: CASSASGRFNEQFF.

The chain carries TRBV5-5 and TRBJ1-1; tentatively, D is TRBD1 (6 bases). Germline V lookup: CDR1 SGHKS, CDR2 YYEKEE (reference sequence). Trimming took 1 base from V and 4 from J, leaving 14 bases between them. The CDR3 extends over 15 amino acids. The chain's CDR3 is CASSLTGTLSTEAFF. CDR3 nucleotide sequence: TGTGCCAGCAGCTTGACCGGGACACTTAGCACTGAAGCTTTCTTT.

The count of this clone is one. The chain recombines TRBV19 with TRBJ2-7; possible D gene TRBD1, 5 bases. Germline values: CDR1 LNHDA, CDR2 SQIVND (reference sequence). This CDR3 is 15 amino acids long. Trimming removed 4 bases from V and 0 bases from J, with 13 bases in between. CDR3 region: CASSRHGAVSYEQYF. The CDR3, as DNA: TGTGCCAGTAGTAGACATGGGGCAGTCTCCTACGAGCAGTACTTC.

The CDR3 nucleotides are TGTGCCAGCAGCTTAGCGGCGGGAAACAATGAGCAGTTCTTC. Residues: CASSLAAGNNEQFF. The chain has TRBV11-3 and TRBJ2-1; D is perhaps TRBD2 (6 bases). The CDR3 spans 14 residues. The germline V gene encodes CDR1 SGHNT and CDR2 YENEEA. V lost 1 base, J lost 5 bases, and 9 bases lay in between. The whole variable domain, remainder taken from reference TRBV11-3 and TRBJ2-1, is EAGVVQSPRYKIIEKKQPVAFWCNPISGHNTLYWYLQNLGQGPELLIRYENEEAVDDSQLPKDRFSAERLKGVDSTLKIQPAELGDSAVYLCASSLAAGNNEQFFGPGTRLTVL.

The chain couples TRBV7-2 to TRBJ1-1; no firm D call. The V end was cut by 0 bases, the J end by 2 bases, with 7 bases between. There are 14 residues in the CDR3. Germline values: CDR1 SGHTA, CDR2 FQGNSA. DNA of the CDR3: TGTGCCAGCAGCTTAGCATGGCTTAACACTGAAGCTTTCTTT. Translation gives CASSLAWLNTEAFF.

The CDR3 DNA follows: TGTGCCATCAGTCTGGGGACAGGGAGTGGGCAAGAGACCCAGTACTTC. Amino acid sequence: CAISLGTGSGQETQYF. V gene TRBV10-3 combines with J gene TRBJ2-5, with 9 bases identical to TRBD1. Germline loops: CDR1 ENHRY, CDR2 SYGVKD. J lost 2 bases, V lost 5 bases, and 9 bases had no gene match. The CDR3 spans 16 residues.

The CDR3 sequence: CASSPLGGAADTQYF. CDR3 DNA: TGTGCCAGCAGCCCCCTCGGGGGGGCCGCAGATACGCAGTATTTT. The chain couples TRBV11-2 to TRBJ2-3; 8 bases are shared with TRBD2. After removal of 5 bases from V and 4 bases from J, the junction contained 8 bases not matched to a gene. The CDR3 consists of 15 residues. The germline V gene has CDR1 SGHAT and CDR2 FQNNGV. The entire variable domain, with the rest obtained from reference TRBV11-2 and TRBJ2-3, is as follows: EAGVAQSPRYKIIEKRQSVAFWCNPISGHATLYWYQQILGQGPKLLIQFQNNGVVDDSQLPKDRFSAERLKGVDSTLKIQPAKLEDSAVYLCASSPLGGAADTQYFGPGTRLTVL.

The chain uses TRBV13 and TRBJ1-1; the D is unclear. Germline assignment: CDR1 PRHDT and CDR2 FYEKMQ (reference sequence). The ends were cut back, 7 bases at V and 1 base at J, with 19 bases in the middle. The CDR3 runs to 16 residues. The CDR3 nucleotides are TGTGCCAGCACCAAGGAGGGTAGGAGCGCGAACACTGAAGCTTTCTTT. It specifies CASTKEGRSANTEAFF. Full variable domain (rest looked up from reference TRBV13 and TRBJ1-1): AAGVIQSPRHLIKEKRETATLKCYPIPRHDTVYWYQQGPGQDPQFLISFYEKMQSDKGSIPDRFSAQQFSDYHSELNMSSLELGDSALYFCASTKEGRSANTEAFFGQGTRLTVV.

This chain connects TRBV3-1 (or the pseudogene TRBV3-2) to TRBJ2-7, with 7 bases that match TRBD2. The CDR3 consists of 14 residues. V trimming: 2 bases; J trimming: 5 bases; junction bases outside the gene matches: 6. CDR1 LGHDT and CDR2 YNNKEL come from the germline V gene (reference sequence). The CDR3 loop is CASSQTGLTNEQYF. The CDR3 DNA is TGTGCCAGCAGCCAAACGGGACTAACCAACGAGCAGTACTTC.

This chain joins TRBV28 and TRBJ1-2; 10 bases agree with TRBD1. Germline lookup yields CDR1 MDHEN and CDR2 SYDVKM. The CDR3 totals 15 residues. The ends lost 6 bases at V and 8 bases at J; junction bases unmatched: 12. For the CDR3, the DNA is TGTGCCAGCAGCCAGCCGGGACAGGGGTTGGACGGCTACACCTTC. The encoded protein is CASSQPGQGLDGYTF.

J is TRBJ2-1 and V is TRBV2; 11 bases fit TRBD2. Trimming took 6 bases from V and 7 from J; bases not matched to a gene: 8. CDR1 SNHLY and CDR2 FYNNEI come from the germline V gene. The CDR3 is made up of 15 amino acids. The CDR3 sequence: CASRTSGVLSNEQFF. CDR3 DNA sequence: TGTGCCAGCAGGACTAGCGGGGTCCTTTCTAATGAGCAGTTCTTC.

This chain uses TRBV2 with TRBJ2-7; 10 nucleotides align to TRBD2. The germline gives CDR1 SNHLY, CDR2 FYNNEI. The CDR3 has 14 amino acids. Trimming removed 8 bases from V and 6 bases from J; junction bases left unmatched: 10. The CDR3 region is CASRSRLAGAEQYF. CDR3 DNA sequence: TGTGCCAGCCGGAGCAGGCTAGCGGGAGCCGAGCAGTACTTC.

This sequence joins TRBV10-1 and TRBJ2-7; D may be TRBD1 (5 bases). The CDR3 has 13 amino acids. The ends were cut back, 8 bases at V and 4 bases at J, with 15 bases in the middle. Germline V lookup: CDR1 WNHNN, CDR2 SYGVQD (reference sequence). The chain's CDR3 is CASLNRLGYEQYF. Written as DNA, the CDR3 is TGCGCCAGCCTCAACAGGCTCGGATACGAGCAGTACTTC.

The J gene is TRBJ1-3, the V gene TRBV28; D gene unclear. CDR1 and CDR2 from the germline V gene are MDHEN and SYDVKM. The ends were cut back, 3 bases at V and 0 bases at J, with 9 bases in the middle. The CDR3 is made up of 15 amino acids. This chain's CDR3 is CASSFHTVSGNTIYF. CDR3 DNA: TGTGCCAGCAGTTTTCATACAGTCTCTGGAAACACCATATATTTT.

This clone was detected only once. The chain has TRBV27 and TRBJ2-1; D not resolved. CDR1 and CDR2 from the germline V gene are MNHEY and SMNVEV (reference sequence). Between the trimmed V and J ends, which lost 2 bases and 6 bases, there was a span of 11 bases. The CDR3 length is 14 residues. CDR3 sequence reads: CASSLKAAVNEQFF. The CDR3 bases are TGTGCCAGCAGTTTAAAGGCTGCGGTCAATGAGCAGTTCTTC.

The V and J genes are TRBV28 and TRBJ1-1; D is undetermined. V was trimmed by 6 bases and J by 5 bases, leaving 19 bases between them. The germline gives CDR1 MDHEN, CDR2 SYDVKM. This CDR3 region has 15 residues. The CDR3 loop is CASSLSQAGRTEAFF. The DNA for the CDR3 is TGTGCCAGCAGCCTCTCCCAGGCGGGCCGAACTGAAGCTTTCTTT.

The rearrangement uses TRBV4-2 and TRBJ2-2; D may be TRBD2 (7 bases). The germline CDR1 and CDR2 sequences are LGHNA and YNFKEQ. V lost 2 bases and J 3 bases, leaving 16 bases between the germline ends. The CDR3 loop spans 17 amino acids. CDR3 DNA sequence: TGTGCCAGCAGCCAATTGGGGAGGGGGAGGGACACCGGGGAGCTGTTTTTT. Protein sequence: CASSQLGRGRDTGELFF.

The rearrangement joins TRBV7-2 to TRBJ1-5; weak D call: TRBD1 (5 bases). V was clipped by 3 bases and J by 3 bases, with 9 bases between them. CDR3 size: 14 residues. Per the germline V gene, CDR1 is SGHTA and CDR2 is FQGNSA. The CDR3 is CASSLGQVNQPQHF. The CDR3, as DNA: TGTGCCAGCAGCTTGGGGCAGGTCAATCAGCCCCAGCATTTT. Drawing the rest from reference TRBV7-2 and TRBJ1-5, the complete variable domain is GAGVSQSPSNKVTEKGKDVELRCDPISGHTALYWYRQSLGQGLEFLIYFQGNSAPDKSGLPSDRFSAERTGGSVSTLTIQRTQQEDSAVYLCASSLGQVNQPQHFGDGTRLSIL.